This TCR beta chain came from a study of post-analysis software for immune sequencing data. Study-level results: There were roughly 5 TRBV segments more frequent in patients than controls, and TRBV5-6, TRBV5-1 and TRBV20-1 were among them.

Trimming took off 7 bases at V and 7 bases at J, with 17 bases between the two ends. The V gene's germline CDR1 is MNHEY and CDR2 SVGEGT. The CDR3 totals 14 residues. Unique molecular identifiers featured in each of the TCR beta cDNA libraries. Each CDR3 protein gets one entry after TCRdb re-called the PCR reads with MiXCR. In the table there are roughly 800,000 distinct CDR3 sequences, 25% to 30% of which are singletons. Ten or more counts support this clonotype. Antigen specificity is unknown. The sample taken for sequencing was blood. The V gene is TRBV6-2 or TRBV6-3, the J gene TRBJ2-1; tentatively, D is TRBD1 (8 bases). This TCR was sampled from a girl aged 5-17 years with multiple sclerosis. The CDR3: CASNTGQGGNEQFF. The CDR3, as DNA: TGTGCCAGCAATACAGGACAGGGAGGGAATGAGCAGTTCTTC.